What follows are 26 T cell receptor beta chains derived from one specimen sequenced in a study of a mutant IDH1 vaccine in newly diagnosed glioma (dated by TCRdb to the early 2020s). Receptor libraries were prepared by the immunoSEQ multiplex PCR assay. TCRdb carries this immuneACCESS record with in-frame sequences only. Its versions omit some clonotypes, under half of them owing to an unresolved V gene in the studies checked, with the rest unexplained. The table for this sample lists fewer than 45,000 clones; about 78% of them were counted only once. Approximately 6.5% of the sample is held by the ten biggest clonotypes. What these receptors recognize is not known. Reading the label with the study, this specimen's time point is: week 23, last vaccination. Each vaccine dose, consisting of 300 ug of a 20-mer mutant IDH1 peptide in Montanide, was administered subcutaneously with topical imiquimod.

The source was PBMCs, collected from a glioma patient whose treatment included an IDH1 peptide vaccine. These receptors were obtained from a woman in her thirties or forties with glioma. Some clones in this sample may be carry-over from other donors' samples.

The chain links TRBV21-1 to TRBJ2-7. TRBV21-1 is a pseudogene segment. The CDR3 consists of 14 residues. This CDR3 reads CASSTAGNTYEQYF. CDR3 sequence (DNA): TGTGCCAGCAGCACAGCGGGGAATACCTACGAGCAGTACTTC.

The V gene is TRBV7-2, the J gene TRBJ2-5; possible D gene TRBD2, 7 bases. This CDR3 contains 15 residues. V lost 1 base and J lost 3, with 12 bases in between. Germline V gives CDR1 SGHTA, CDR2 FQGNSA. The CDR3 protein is CASSLGRGREETQYF. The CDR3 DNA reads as TGTGCCAGCAGCTTAGGGCGGGGGCGGGAAGAGACCCAGTACTTC.

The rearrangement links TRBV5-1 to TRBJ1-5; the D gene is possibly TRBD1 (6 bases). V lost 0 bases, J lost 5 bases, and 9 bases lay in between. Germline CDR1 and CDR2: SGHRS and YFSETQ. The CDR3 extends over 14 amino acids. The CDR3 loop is CASSLGHRDQPQHF. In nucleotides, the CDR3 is TGCGCCAGCAGCTTGGGCCACAGGGATCAGCCCCAGCATTTT.

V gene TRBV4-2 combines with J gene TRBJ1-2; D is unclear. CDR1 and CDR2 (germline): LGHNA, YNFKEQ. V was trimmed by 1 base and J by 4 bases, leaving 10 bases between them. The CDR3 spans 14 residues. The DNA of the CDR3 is TGTGCCAGCAGCCAAGGGGTGTCGGGCTATGGCTACACCTTC. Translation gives CASSQGVSGYGYTF.

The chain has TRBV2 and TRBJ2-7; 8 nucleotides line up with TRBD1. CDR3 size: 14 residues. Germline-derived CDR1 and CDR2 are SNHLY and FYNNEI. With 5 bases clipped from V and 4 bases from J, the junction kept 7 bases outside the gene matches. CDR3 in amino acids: CASSSQGERYEQYF. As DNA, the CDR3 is TGTGCCAGCAGTTCACAGGGGGAAAGGTACGAGCAGTACTTC.

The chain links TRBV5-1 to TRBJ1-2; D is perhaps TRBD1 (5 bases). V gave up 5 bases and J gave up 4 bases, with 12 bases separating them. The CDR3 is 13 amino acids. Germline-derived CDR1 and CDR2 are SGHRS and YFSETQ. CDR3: CASRGAAVYGYTF. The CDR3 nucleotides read TGCGCCAGCAGAGGGGCGGCCGTCTATGGCTACACCTTC.

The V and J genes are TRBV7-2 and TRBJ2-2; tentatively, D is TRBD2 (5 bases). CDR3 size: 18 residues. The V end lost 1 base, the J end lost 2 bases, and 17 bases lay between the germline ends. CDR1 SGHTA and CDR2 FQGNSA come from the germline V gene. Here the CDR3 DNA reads TGTGCCAGCAGCTTAGTGGAGCGGAGCTTTTTCAACACCGGGGAGCTGTTTTTT. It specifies CASSLVERSFFNTGELFF. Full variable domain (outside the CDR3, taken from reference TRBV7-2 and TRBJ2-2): GAGVSQSPSNKVTEKGKDVELRCDPISGHTALYWYRQSLGQGLEFLIYFQGNSAPDKSGLPSDRFSAERTGGSVSTLTIQRTQQEDSAVYLCASSLVERSFFNTGELFFGEGSRLTVL.

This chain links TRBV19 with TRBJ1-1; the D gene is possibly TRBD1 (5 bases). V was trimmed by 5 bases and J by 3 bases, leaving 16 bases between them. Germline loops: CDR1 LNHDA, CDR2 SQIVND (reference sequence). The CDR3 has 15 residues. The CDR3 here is CASSLAAKGDTEAFF. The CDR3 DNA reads TGTGCCAGTAGTTTGGCAGCCAAAGGGGACACTGAAGCTTTCTTT.

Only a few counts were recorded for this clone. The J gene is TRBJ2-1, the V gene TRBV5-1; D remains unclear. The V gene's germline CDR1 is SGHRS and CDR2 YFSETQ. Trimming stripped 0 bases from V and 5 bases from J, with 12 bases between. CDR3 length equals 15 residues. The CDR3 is CASSLGIAPNNEQFF. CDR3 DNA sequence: TGCGCCAGCAGCTTGGGGATTGCGCCTAACAATGAGCAGTTCTTC.

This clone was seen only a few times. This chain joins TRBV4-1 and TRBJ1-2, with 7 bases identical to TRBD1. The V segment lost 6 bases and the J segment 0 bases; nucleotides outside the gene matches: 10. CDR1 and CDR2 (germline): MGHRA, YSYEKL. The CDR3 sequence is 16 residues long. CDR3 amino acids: CASRKELGQTNYGYTF. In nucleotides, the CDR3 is TGCGCCAGCAGAAAAGAGTTGGGACAGACTAACTATGGCTACACCTTC.

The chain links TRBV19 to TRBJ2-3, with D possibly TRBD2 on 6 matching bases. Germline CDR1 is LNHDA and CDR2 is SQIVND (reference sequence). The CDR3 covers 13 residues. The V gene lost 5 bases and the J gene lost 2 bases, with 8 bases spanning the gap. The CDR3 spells CASSGGTTDTQYF. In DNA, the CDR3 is TGTGCCAGTAGTGGCGGGACCACAGATACGCAGTATTTT.

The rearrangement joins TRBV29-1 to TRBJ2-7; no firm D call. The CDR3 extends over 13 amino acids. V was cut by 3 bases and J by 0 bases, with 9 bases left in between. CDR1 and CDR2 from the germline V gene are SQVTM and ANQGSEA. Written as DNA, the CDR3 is TGCAGCGTTGATGGCGACGGCTCCTACGAGCAGTACTTC. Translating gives CSVDGDGSYEQYF.

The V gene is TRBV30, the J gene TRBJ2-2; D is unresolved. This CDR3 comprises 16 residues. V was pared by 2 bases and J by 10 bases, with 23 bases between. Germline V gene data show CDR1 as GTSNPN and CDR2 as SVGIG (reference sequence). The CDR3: CAWSPPPLLESTELFF. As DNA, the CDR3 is TGTGCCTGGAGTCCCCCCCCTCTCCTAGAAAGTACGGAGCTGTTTTTT.

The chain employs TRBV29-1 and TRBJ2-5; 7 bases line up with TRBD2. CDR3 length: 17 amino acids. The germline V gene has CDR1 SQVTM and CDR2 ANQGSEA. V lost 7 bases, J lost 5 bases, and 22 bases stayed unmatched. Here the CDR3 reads CSAGRAATGGGSETQYF. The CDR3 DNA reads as TGCAGCGCGGGGAGAGCGGCTACGGGCGGGGGTTCCGAGACCCAGTACTTC.

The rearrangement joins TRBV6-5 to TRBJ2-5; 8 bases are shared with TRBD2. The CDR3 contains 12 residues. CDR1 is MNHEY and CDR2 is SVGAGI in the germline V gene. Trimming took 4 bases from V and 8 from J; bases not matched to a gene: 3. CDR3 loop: CASSLRGGTQYF. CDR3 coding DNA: TGTGCCAGCAGTTTACGGGGGGGTACCCAGTACTTC.

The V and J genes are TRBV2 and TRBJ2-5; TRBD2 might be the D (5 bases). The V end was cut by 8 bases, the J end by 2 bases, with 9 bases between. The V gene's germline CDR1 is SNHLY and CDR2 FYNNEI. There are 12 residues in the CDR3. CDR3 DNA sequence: TGTGCCAGCGGGAGACTGCAAGAGACCCAGTACTTC. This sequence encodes CASGRLQETQYF.

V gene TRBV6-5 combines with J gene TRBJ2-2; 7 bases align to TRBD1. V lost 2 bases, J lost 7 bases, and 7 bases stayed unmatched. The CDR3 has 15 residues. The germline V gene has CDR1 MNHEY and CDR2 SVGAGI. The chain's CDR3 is CASSYDRDTSGELFF. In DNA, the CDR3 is TGTGCCAGCAGTTACGACAGGGATACGAGCGGGGAGCTGTTTTTT.

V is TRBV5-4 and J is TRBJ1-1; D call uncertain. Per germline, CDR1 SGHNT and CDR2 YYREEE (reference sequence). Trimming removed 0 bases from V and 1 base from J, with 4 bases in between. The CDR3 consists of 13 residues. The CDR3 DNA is TGTGCCAGCAGCTTGGTCTCGAACACTGAAGCTTTCTTT. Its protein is CASSLVSNTEAFF.

CDR3 loop: CASSTSGRGGETQYF. The CDR3 region has the DNA TGCGCCAGCAGCACTAGCGGGAGAGGCGGAGAGACCCAGTACTTC. J is TRBJ2-5 and V is TRBV5-1; 11 positions agree with TRBD2. The germline V gene has CDR1 SGHRS and CDR2 YFSETQ. Trimming cost V 4 bases and J 4 bases; bases outside gene matches: 6. The CDR3 covers 15 residues.

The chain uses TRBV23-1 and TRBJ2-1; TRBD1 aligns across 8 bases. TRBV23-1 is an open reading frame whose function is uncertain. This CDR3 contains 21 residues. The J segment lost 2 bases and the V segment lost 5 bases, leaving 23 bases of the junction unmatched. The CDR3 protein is CASSFVFRVRGRRGTYNEQFF. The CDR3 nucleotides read TGCGCCAGCAGTTTTGTTTTTCGAGTCAGGGGGCGACGAGGAACCTACAATGAGCAGTTCTTC.

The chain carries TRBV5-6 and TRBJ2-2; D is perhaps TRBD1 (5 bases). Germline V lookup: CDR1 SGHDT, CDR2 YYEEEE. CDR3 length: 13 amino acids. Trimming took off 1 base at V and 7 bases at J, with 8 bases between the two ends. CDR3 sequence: CASSLRGNGELFF. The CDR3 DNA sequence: TGTGCCAGCAGCTTGAGGGGAAACGGGGAGCTGTTTTTT.

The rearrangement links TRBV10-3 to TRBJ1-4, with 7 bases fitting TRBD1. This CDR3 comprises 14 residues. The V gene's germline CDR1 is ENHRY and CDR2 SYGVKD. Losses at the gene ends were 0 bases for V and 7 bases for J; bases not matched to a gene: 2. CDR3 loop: CAISESRTGEKLFF. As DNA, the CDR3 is TGTGCCATCAGTGAGTCGAGGACAGGTGAAAAACTGTTTTTT.

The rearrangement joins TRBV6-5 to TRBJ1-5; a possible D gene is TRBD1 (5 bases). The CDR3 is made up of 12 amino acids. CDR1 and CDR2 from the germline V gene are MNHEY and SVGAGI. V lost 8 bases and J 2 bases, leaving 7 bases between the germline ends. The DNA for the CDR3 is TGTGCCAGCGGCAGGGGCAATCAGCCCCAGCATTTT. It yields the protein CASGRGNQPQHF.

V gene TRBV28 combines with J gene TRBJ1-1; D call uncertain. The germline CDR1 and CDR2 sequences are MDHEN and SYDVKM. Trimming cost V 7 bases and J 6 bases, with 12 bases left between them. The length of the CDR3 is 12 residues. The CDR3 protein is CASTLSGSEAFF. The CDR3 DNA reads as TGTGCCAGCACTCTGTCGGGATCTGAAGCTTTCTTT.

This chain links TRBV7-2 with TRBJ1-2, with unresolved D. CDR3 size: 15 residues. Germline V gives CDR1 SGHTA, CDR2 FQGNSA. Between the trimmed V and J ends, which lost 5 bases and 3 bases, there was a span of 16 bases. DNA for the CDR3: TGTGCCAGCAGCCAGGATCGGGTGTCGGACTATGGCTACACCTTC. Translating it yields CASSQDRVSDYGYTF.

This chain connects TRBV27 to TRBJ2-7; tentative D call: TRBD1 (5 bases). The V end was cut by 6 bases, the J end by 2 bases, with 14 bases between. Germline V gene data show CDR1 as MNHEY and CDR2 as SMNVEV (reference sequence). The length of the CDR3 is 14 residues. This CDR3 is CASRSQGRTYEQYF. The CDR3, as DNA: TGTGCCAGCAGGTCTCAGGGCAGAACCTACGAGCAGTACTTC.